These T cell receptor beta chains were read from a single sample in a study of cytomegalovirus exposure and HLA in healthy donors. Method: immunoSEQ multiplex PCR; TCRdb's copy keeps in-frame clones and lacks some. The sample includes around 230,000 clones, roughly 85% seen only once; the top ten take about 0.22%. Sequencing used PBMCs. The receptors derive from a girl aged 2-10 years in good health and CMV-seronegative. Both conserved end residues are part of each CDR3. D genes are given only for firm matches. Size values are once, few and many counts, or a class for expanded clones, and some rows have none.

V gene: TRBV30; clone size: .; D gene: .; J gene: TRBJ1-5; CDR3 protein: CAWSVRGGQPQHF; CDR3 DNA: TGTGCCTGGAGTGTACGAGGGGGTCAGCCCCAGCATTTT
V gene: TRBV19; clone size: .; D gene: TRBD1; J gene: TRBJ1-1; CDR3 protein: CASSIDRDTEAFF; CDR3 DNA: TGTGCCAGTAGTATCGACAGGGACACTGAAGCTTTCTTT
V gene: TRBV30; clone size: .; D gene: .; J gene: TRBJ1-2; CDR3 protein: CAWTLQGSFNGYTF; CDR3 DNA: TGTGCCTGGACCCTCCAGGGAAGCTTTAATGGCTACACCTTC
V gene: TRBV15; clone size: .; D gene: TRBD2; J gene: TRBJ2-3; CDR3 protein: CATSRVGGTDTQYF; CDR3 DNA: TGTGCCACCAGCAGAGTCGGGGGGACAGATACGCAGTATTTT
V gene: TRBV29-1; clone size: .; D gene: TRBD2; J gene: TRBJ2-7; CDR3 protein: CSISGLAGSYEQYF; CDR3 DNA: TGCAGCATTTCGGGACTAGCGGGATCGTACGAGCAGTACTTC
V gene: TRBV27; clone size: .; D gene: TRBD2; J gene: TRBJ2-3; CDR3 protein: CASSLGLAGWTDTQYF; CDR3 DNA: TGTGCCAGCAGTTTAGGGCTAGCGGGGTGGACAGATACGCAGTATTTT
V gene: TRBV5-1; clone size: .; D gene: .; J gene: TRBJ2-1; CDR3 protein: CASGGGRGRNEQFF; CDR3 DNA: TGCGCCAGCGGGGGGGGCAGGGGGCGGAATGAGCAGTTCTTC
V gene: TRBV7-3; clone size: .; D gene: TRBD1; J gene: TRBJ2-6; CDR3 protein: CASSSPRDSGAGANVLTF; CDR3 DNA: TGTGCCAGCAGCTCCCCCCGGGACAGCGGAGCTGGGGCCAACGTCCTGACTTTC
V gene: TRBV4-1; clone size: once; D gene: TRBD1; J gene: TRBJ1-5; CDR3 protein: CASSHDRANQPQHF; CDR3 DNA: TGCGCCAGCAGCCACGACAGGGCCAATCAGCCCCAGCATTTT
V gene: TRBV29-1; clone size: .; D gene: TRBD1; J gene: TRBJ1-1; CDR3 protein: CSVEEAGQGETEAFF; CDR3 DNA: TGCAGCGTTGAAGAAGCGGGACAGGGAGAAACTGAAGCTTTCTTT
V gene: TRBV30; clone size: .; D gene: .; J gene: TRBJ1-1; CDR3 protein: CAWCLGGRSTEAFF; CDR3 DNA: TGTGCCTGGTGTTTGGGGGGGAGAAGCACTGAAGCTTTCTTT
V gene: TRBV11-2; clone size: .; D gene: .; J gene: TRBJ1-2; CDR3 protein: CASSSGVSYGYTF; CDR3 DNA: TGTGCCAGCAGCTCGGGGGTTAGCTATGGCTACACCTTC
V gene: TRBV5-6; clone size: .; D gene: TRBD1; J gene: TRBJ2-3; CDR3 protein: CASSFPTGGTDTQYF; CDR3 DNA: TGTGCCAGCAGCTTTCCGACAGGGGGCACAGATACGCAGTATTTT
V gene: TRBV29-1; clone size: .; D gene: .; J gene: TRBJ1-1; CDR3 protein: CSVRVVDTEAFF; CDR3 DNA: TGCAGCGTTCGGGTGGTCGACACTGAAGCTTTCTTT
V gene: TRBV12-5; clone size: .; D gene: TRBD1; J gene: TRBJ1-1; CDR3 protein: CASGRGQGIEAFF; CDR3 DNA: TGTGCTAGTGGTCGGGGACAGGGAATAGAAGCTTTCTTT
V gene: TRBV18; clone size: once; D gene: TRBD1; J gene: TRBJ1-2; CDR3 protein: CASSPLPTGENGYTF; CDR3 DNA: TGTGCCAGCTCACCCCTGCCGACAGGGGAGAATGGCTACACCTTC